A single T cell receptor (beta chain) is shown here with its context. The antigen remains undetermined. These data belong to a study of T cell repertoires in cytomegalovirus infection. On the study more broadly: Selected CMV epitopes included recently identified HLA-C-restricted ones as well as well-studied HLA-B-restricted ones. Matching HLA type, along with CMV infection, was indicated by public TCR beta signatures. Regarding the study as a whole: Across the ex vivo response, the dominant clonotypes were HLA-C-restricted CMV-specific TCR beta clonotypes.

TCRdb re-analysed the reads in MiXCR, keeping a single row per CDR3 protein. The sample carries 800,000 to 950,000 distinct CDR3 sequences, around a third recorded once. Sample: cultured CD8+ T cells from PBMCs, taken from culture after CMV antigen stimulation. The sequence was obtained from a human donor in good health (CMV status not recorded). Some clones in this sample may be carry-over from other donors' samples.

CDR3 nucleotide sequence: TGTGCCAGCAGCTTCCCTGACGGGGGGGGCCTGTACGAGCAGTACTTC. Translated: CASSFPDGGGLYEQYF. V gene TRBV7-9 combines with J gene TRBJ2-7; TRBD2 agrees at 8 bases. Germline lookup yields CDR1 SEHNR and CDR2 FQNEAQ (reference sequence). The CDR3 covers 16 residues. The V and J ends lost 3 bases and 4 bases, in that order; junction bases with no gene match: 11.